This is a list of T cell receptor beta chains from one sample in a study of blood T cell repertoires in COVID-19. Sequenced by immunoSEQ multiplex PCR; TCRdb stores in-frame clones only, minus some. The table has about 200,000 clones, about 85% seen once. The specimen was peripheral blood. The receptors shown here come from a man in his fifties or sixties with COVID-19, enrolled during active disease. The CDR3 runs from the conserved cysteine through the conserved F or W. Each record gives: V gene, clone size, J gene, D gene, CDR3 DNA, CDR3 protein. The D gene is left open where the match is weak. Not all rows give a size; the values are once, few, many and, for expanded clones, a class.

v_call: TRBV12-5; clone_size: .; j_call: TRBJ1-5; d_call: .; cdr3_nt: TGTGCTAGTGGTGCCTCCAGGGTTAACAATCAGCCCCAGCATTTT; cdr3_aa: CASGASRVNNQPQHF
v_call: TRBV30; clone_size: .; j_call: TRBJ1-1; d_call: .; cdr3_nt: TGTGCCTGGAGTGGACTGCTGAACACTGAAGCTTTCTTT; cdr3_aa: CAWSGLLNTEAFF
v_call: TRBV19; clone_size: .; j_call: TRBJ2-1; d_call: TRBD2; cdr3_nt: TGTGCCAGTAGGATCTCCATAGCGGGAGACAATGAGCAGTTCTTC; cdr3_aa: CASRISIAGDNEQFF
v_call: TRBV3-1/TRBV3-2; clone_size: once; j_call: TRBJ1-4; d_call: .; cdr3_nt: TGTGCCAGCAGGGATGTCAGGGTCGTTGGTGAAAAACTGTTTTTT; cdr3_aa: CASRDVRVVGEKLFF
v_call: TRBV5-1; clone_size: .; j_call: TRBJ2-4; d_call: .; cdr3_nt: TGCGCCAGCAGCTTGGATCAGGGGCTTCAGTACTTC; cdr3_aa: CASSLDQGLQYF
v_call: TRBV28; clone_size: .; j_call: TRBJ1-1; d_call: .; cdr3_nt: TGTGCCAGCAGCTCAGTGATGAACACTGAAGCTTTCTTT; cdr3_aa: CASSSVMNTEAFF
v_call: TRBV5-1; clone_size: .; j_call: TRBJ1-3; d_call: TRBD1; cdr3_nt: TGCGCCAGCAGCCCGGGACAGGGGGGAAACACCATATATTTT; cdr3_aa: CASSPGQGGNTIYF
v_call: TRBV28; clone_size: .; j_call: TRBJ2-3; d_call: TRBD2; cdr3_nt: TGTGCCAGTACTAGCGGGAGCACAGATACGCAGTATTTT; cdr3_aa: CASTSGSTDTQYF
v_call: TRBV19; clone_size: .; j_call: TRBJ1-2; d_call: .; cdr3_nt: TGTGCCAGTAGTCCCCCGGTGAACTATGGCTACACCTTC; cdr3_aa: CASSPPVNYGYTF
v_call: TRBV11-3; clone_size: .; j_call: TRBJ2-1; d_call: TRBD2; cdr3_nt: TGTGCCAGCAGCTTAGATACGGGGGGTGAGCAGTTCTTC; cdr3_aa: CASSLDTGGEQFF
v_call: TRBV7-8; clone_size: .; j_call: TRBJ2-5; d_call: TRBD1; cdr3_nt: TGTGCCAGCAGCCTGGACAGGGAAAAGACCCAGTACTTC; cdr3_aa: CASSLDREKTQYF
v_call: TRBV23-1; clone_size: .; j_call: TRBJ1-6; d_call: TRBD1; cdr3_nt: TGCGCCAGCAGTCAATTCCCCCGGGACAGGGGGTTCCGAAGCTCACCCCTCCACTTT; cdr3_aa: CASSQFPRDRGFRSSPLHF
v_call: TRBV27; clone_size: once; j_call: TRBJ1-5; d_call: .; cdr3_nt: TGTGCCAGCAGTTTATCGACAGCTAGCAATCAGCCCCAGCATTTT; cdr3_aa: CASSLSTASNQPQHF
v_call: TRBV19; clone_size: .; j_call: TRBJ2-7; d_call: TRBD1; cdr3_nt: TGTGCCAGTAGTATAGAAACCGGGACAGGGATTAACTACGAGCAGTACTTC; cdr3_aa: CASSIETGTGINYEQYF
v_call: TRBV15; clone_size: .; j_call: TRBJ2-7; d_call: .; cdr3_nt: TGTGCCACCAGCAGAGATGCAAACCTCCTCGGCGAGCAGTACTTC; cdr3_aa: CATSRDANLLGEQYF
v_call: TRBV2; clone_size: .; j_call: TRBJ1-5; d_call: .; cdr3_nt: TGTGCCAGCAGTCGGACGGTGGGGAGGGGGCCCCAGCATTTT; cdr3_aa: CASSRTVGRGPQHF
v_call: TRBV5-3; clone_size: .; j_call: TRBJ2-3; d_call: .; cdr3_nt: TGTGCCAGAAGCTTGGGAGGAGCGCAGAAGACGCAGTATTTT; cdr3_aa: CARSLGGAQKTQYF
v_call: TRBV5-8; clone_size: .; j_call: TRBJ1-2; d_call: .; cdr3_nt: TGTGCCAGCAGCTTGGTAACTCGGGCTAACTATGGCTACACCTTC; cdr3_aa: CASSLVTRANYGYTF
v_call: TRBV6-2/TRBV6-3; clone_size: .; j_call: TRBJ1-1; d_call: .; cdr3_nt: TGTGCCAGCAGTCATAGGAACACTGAAGCTTTCTTT; cdr3_aa: CASSHRNTEAFF
v_call: TRBV28; clone_size: .; j_call: TRBJ1-1; d_call: .; cdr3_nt: TGTGCCAGTTTGGCGGCAGGGCTTGACACTGAAGCTTTCTTT; cdr3_aa: CASLAAGLDTEAFF
v_call: TRBV7-6; clone_size: .; j_call: TRBJ1-1; d_call: .; cdr3_nt: TGTGCCAGTTACCGAGGACAGTCTATGAACACTGAAGCTTTCTTT; cdr3_aa: CASYRGQSMNTEAFF
v_call: TRBV7-8; clone_size: .; j_call: TRBJ1-6; d_call: .; cdr3_nt: TGTGCCAGCAGCTCAATCGGGGAGAAACTTAATTCACCCCTCCACTTT; cdr3_aa: CASSSIGEKLNSPLHF
v_call: TRBV21-1; clone_size: .; j_call: TRBJ1-1; d_call: .; cdr3_nt: TGTGCCAGCAGCAGGGGCAGGGGGAACACTGAAGCTTTCTTT; cdr3_aa: CASSRGRGNTEAFF
v_call: TRBV2; clone_size: .; j_call: TRBJ2-1; d_call: .; cdr3_nt: TGTGCCAGCGTTGGCAGGTCTGGCTCCTACAATGAGCAGTTCTTC; cdr3_aa: CASVGRSGSYNEQFF
v_call: TRBV19; clone_size: .; j_call: TRBJ1-2; d_call: .; cdr3_nt: TGTGCCAGTAGTATAGGGGCAGGGAGGACTAACTATGGCTACACCTTC; cdr3_aa: CASSIGAGRTNYGYTF
v_call: TRBV27; clone_size: once; j_call: TRBJ2-7; d_call: TRBD1; cdr3_nt: TGTGCCAGCAGTTCGGACAGGGGCGACTACGAGCAGTACTTC; cdr3_aa: CASSSDRGDYEQYF
v_call: TRBV5-1; clone_size: .; j_call: TRBJ2-3; d_call: .; cdr3_nt: TGCGCCAGCAGCCCCGCAAGGACAACCACAGATACGCAGTATTTT; cdr3_aa: CASSPARTTTDTQYF
v_call: TRBV3-1/TRBV3-2; clone_size: .; j_call: TRBJ1-1; d_call: .; cdr3_nt: TGTGCCAGCAGTCATAAAAAACGGGGTTTGAGAACTGAAGCTTTCTTT; cdr3_aa: CASSHKKRGLRTEAFF
v_call: TRBV5-1; clone_size: .; j_call: TRBJ2-2; d_call: TRBD2; cdr3_nt: TGCGCCAGCAGCTTATCTACCGGGACTAGCGGGAGTGGGGAGCTGTTTTTT; cdr3_aa: CASSLSTGTSGSGELFF
v_call: TRBV7-2; clone_size: .; j_call: TRBJ1-6; d_call: .; cdr3_nt: TGTGCCAGCAGCTTAGGAGGCGGGCGGGCGAATAATTCACCCCTCCACTTT; cdr3_aa: CASSLGGGRANNSPLHF
v_call: TRBV19; clone_size: .; j_call: TRBJ2-7; d_call: .; cdr3_nt: TGTGCCAGTACCTCAGGATACGAGCAGTACTTC; cdr3_aa: CASTSGYEQYF
v_call: TRBV18; clone_size: .; j_call: TRBJ1-1; d_call: TRBD1; cdr3_nt: TGTGCCAGCTCACCAGGGACAGGGGCCACTGAAGCTTTCTTT; cdr3_aa: CASSPGTGATEAFF
v_call: TRBV10-3; clone_size: .; j_call: TRBJ2-1; d_call: .; cdr3_nt: TGTGCCATCAGTGGCGGACAGTCGAAGCAGTTCTTC; cdr3_aa: CAISGGQSKQFF
v_call: TRBV30; clone_size: .; j_call: TRBJ1-2; d_call: .; cdr3_nt: TGTGCCTGGAGTATCACAGGGCTAGTTGGCTATGGCTACACCTTC; cdr3_aa: CAWSITGLVGYGYTF
v_call: TRBV7-9; clone_size: few; j_call: TRBJ2-5; d_call: .; cdr3_nt: TGTGCCAGCAGCTTAGCTGGACAGCTACAAGAGACCCAGTACTTC; cdr3_aa: CASSLAGQLQETQYF
v_call: TRBV5-6; clone_size: .; j_call: TRBJ2-3; d_call: .; cdr3_nt: TGTGCCAGCAGCCCGGGTGGCACAGATACGCAGTATTTT; cdr3_aa: CASSPGGTDTQYF
v_call: TRBV7-3; clone_size: .; j_call: TRBJ2-1; d_call: TRBD2; cdr3_nt: TGTGCCAGCAGCCTGGGACTAGCGGGAGGGGATGAGCAGTTCTTC; cdr3_aa: CASSLGLAGGDEQFF
v_call: TRBV24-1; clone_size: .; j_call: TRBJ1-2; d_call: TRBD1; cdr3_nt: TGTGCCACCAGTGATCGAGCAGGGGGCACAGGCTACACCTTC; cdr3_aa: CATSDRAGGTGYTF
v_call: TRBV5-6; clone_size: .; j_call: TRBJ1-2; d_call: .; cdr3_nt: TGTGCCAGCAGCCCGGGTCCGGGAGGCTACACCTTC; cdr3_aa: CASSPGPGGYTF
v_call: TRBV7-9; clone_size: .; j_call: TRBJ2-7; d_call: .; cdr3_nt: TGTGCCAGCAGCCCTTTCGGGAAGCCCTACGAGCAGTACTTC; cdr3_aa: CASSPFGKPYEQYF
v_call: TRBV7-9; clone_size: few; j_call: TRBJ1-4; d_call: .; cdr3_nt: TGTGCCAGCACCCAGAACCGGGGGGAAAAACTGTTTTTT; cdr3_aa: CASTQNRGEKLFF
v_call: TRBV3-1/TRBV3-2; clone_size: once; j_call: TRBJ1-3; d_call: TRBD1; cdr3_nt: TGTGCCAGCAGCTTGGGACAGGGACCAAACACCATATATTTT; cdr3_aa: CASSLGQGPNTIYF
v_call: TRBV5-4; clone_size: .; j_call: TRBJ1-3; d_call: TRBD1; cdr3_nt: TGTGCCAGCAGCCCGGGACAGCCGGCGGACACCATATATTTT; cdr3_aa: CASSPGQPADTIYF
v_call: TRBV2; clone_size: .; j_call: TRBJ1-5; d_call: .; cdr3_nt: TGTGCCAGCAGTAAGGAGTTGGGGGCCGGCAATCAGCCCCAGCATTTT; cdr3_aa: CASSKELGAGNQPQHF
v_call: TRBV24-1; clone_size: .; j_call: TRBJ2-7; d_call: .; cdr3_nt: TGTGCCACCAGTGGCTCACAGGAGTACGAGCAGTACTTC; cdr3_aa: CATSGSQEYEQYF
v_call: TRBV4-1; clone_size: once; j_call: TRBJ2-5; d_call: TRBD2; cdr3_nt: TGCGCCAGCAGCCAAGGCCTAGCGGGACCCGTGGAGACCCAGTACTTC; cdr3_aa: CASSQGLAGPVETQYF
v_call: TRBV28; clone_size: .; j_call: TRBJ1-6; d_call: .; cdr3_nt: TGTGCCAGCAGGGACGGGAGCTCCTATAATTCACCCCTCCACTTT; cdr3_aa: CASRDGSSYNSPLHF
v_call: TRBV7-8; clone_size: .; j_call: TRBJ2-3; d_call: .; cdr3_nt: TGTGCCAGCAGCTTAGCAACCCCGGGAGCAGATACGCAGTATTTT; cdr3_aa: CASSLATPGADTQYF
v_call: TRBV28; clone_size: few; j_call: TRBJ1-2; d_call: .; cdr3_nt: TGTGCCAGCCTGGGGCATGCAGGAATGAACTATGGCTACACCTTC; cdr3_aa: CASLGHAGMNYGYTF
v_call: TRBV6-5; clone_size: .; j_call: TRBJ2-7; d_call: .; cdr3_nt: TGTGCCAGCAGTTTTGACAGGGAGCAGTACTTC; cdr3_aa: CASSFDREQYF
v_call: TRBV2; clone_size: .; j_call: TRBJ1-5; d_call: TRBD1; cdr3_nt: TGTGCCAGCAGTAAAGAGGGACAGGGGTTTTATGGCAATCAGCCCCAGCATTTT; cdr3_aa: CASSKEGQGFYGNQPQHF
v_call: TRBV6-5; clone_size: .; j_call: TRBJ1-2; d_call: .; cdr3_nt: TGTGCCAGCAGTTACTCGAGGGGGGGTGGCTACACCTTC; cdr3_aa: CASSYSRGGGYTF
v_call: TRBV7-9; clone_size: .; j_call: TRBJ2-1; d_call: .; cdr3_nt: TGTGCCAGCAGCTTATCTGGGCCTTCCTACAATGAGCAGTTCTTC; cdr3_aa: CASSLSGPSYNEQFF
v_call: TRBV19; clone_size: once; j_call: TRBJ2-2; d_call: TRBD1; cdr3_nt: TGTGCCAGTAGTATAAGGGACAGGATATCGGGGGAGCTGTTTTTT; cdr3_aa: CASSIRDRISGELFF
v_call: TRBV18; clone_size: .; j_call: TRBJ2-5; d_call: .; cdr3_nt: TGTGCCAGCTCCCCACTGCAGGAGACCCAGTACTTC; cdr3_aa: CASSPLQETQYF
v_call: TRBV7-2; clone_size: .; j_call: TRBJ1-5; d_call: .; cdr3_nt: TGTGCCAGCAGCTTAGAAAGAGTCAGGGGCTATCAGCCCCAGCATTTT; cdr3_aa: CASSLERVRGYQPQHF
v_call: TRBV7-2; clone_size: .; j_call: TRBJ1-2; d_call: TRBD1; cdr3_nt: TGTGCCAGCAGCCTAGGACAGGGGAGGATAAACTATGGCTACACCTTC; cdr3_aa: CASSLGQGRINYGYTF